The TCR beta chain under discussion was sequenced for a study of cytomegalovirus exposure and HLA in healthy donors. Study results and limitations: When analyzed later, a missense DCLRE1C variant was found to be linked to TCR beta V- and J-gene trimming. A classifier reportedly called cytomegalovirus status with high sensitivity and specificity. At a 0.05 false discovery rate, a later analysis found about 17,000 TCR beta sequences to be associated with HLA alleles. Certain indistinguishable V segments, among them TRBV6-2 and TRBV6-3, were excluded.

In the case of this clone: Antigen unknown.

The V end lost 4 bases, the J end lost 6 bases, and 9 bases lay between the germline ends. Germline V lookup: CDR1 PRHDT, CDR2 FYEKMQ (reference sequence). This CDR3 region has 13 residues. PCR used 60 Vbeta primers and 13 Jbeta primers. The assay was immunoSEQ multiplex PCR, and TCRdb's table has in-frame clones only and misses some. The repertoire includes 200,000 to 250,000 clones, approximately 83% of them detected once, and over 0.65% sits in the top ten. The sample was PBMCs. The receptor comes from a boy aged 2-15 years in good health and CMV-seronegative. V is TRBV13 and J is TRBJ2-2; a weak D match, TRBD1 (6 bases). DNA for the CDR3: TGTGCCAGCAGCTCTCGGACAGCCGGGGAGCTGTTTTTT. Translation gives CASSSRTAGELFF.